Listed here are 27 T cell receptor beta chains from one sample, sequenced in a study of OX40 agonist ivuxolimab in advanced cancers. TCRdb's table, derived via immunoSEQ multiplex PCR, lists solely in-frame clones and lacks some. The table shows 35,000 to 45,000 clones, with about nine tenths occurring only once. This material consisted of CD4+ or CD8+ T cells sorted from blood, taken in a trial of the OX40 agonist ivuxolimab. The receptor set was obtained from an adult with an advanced solid tumor such as melanoma, head and neck, liver or kidney cancer.

The sample holds a few counts of this clone. The chain joins TRBV28 to TRBJ2-1, with 12 bases fitting TRBD2. The V and J ends lost 3 bases and 6 bases, in that order; junction bases with no gene match: 3. Germline V gives CDR1 MDHEN, CDR2 SYDVKM. This CDR3 has 15 residues. CDR3 nucleotides: TGTGCCAGCAGTTTTCCGACTAGCGGGAGCAATGAGCAGTTCTTC. Protein: CASSFPTSGSNEQFF.

In regard to this clone: Other DNA variants within this sample encode the same CDR3. The J gene is TRBJ1-4, the V gene TRBV4-1, with D hard to call. V gave up 1 base and J gave up 6 bases, with 9 bases separating them. The CDR3 covers 14 residues. In germline, CDR1 is MGHRA, CDR2 YSYEKL. CDR3 in amino acids: CASSQGTGDEKLFF. The CDR3 nucleotides are TGCGCCAGCAGCCAAGGGACGGGAGATGAAAAACTGTTTTTT.

The V and J genes are TRBV15 and TRBJ2-3; D is perhaps TRBD2 (6 bases). V was trimmed by 6 bases and J by 0 bases, leaving 16 bases between them. The CDR3 runs 16 residues. Germline CDR1 and CDR2: LNHNV and YYDKDF (reference sequence). CDR3 region: CATRPLVRESTDTQYF. DNA for the CDR3: TGTGCCACCAGGCCCCTTGTACGGGAGAGCACAGATACGCAGTATTTT.

J is TRBJ2-7 and V is TRBV2; 7 bases agree with TRBD2. Losses at the gene ends were 7 bases for V and 4 bases for J; bases not matched to a gene: 7. Germline V gene sequence: CDR1 SNHLY, CDR2 FYNNEI. This CDR3 has 13 residues. CDR3 nucleotide sequence: TGTGCCAGCACAGGCGGGAGTGGTTACGAGCAGTACTTC. This translates into CASTGGSGYEQYF.

In DNA, the CDR3 is TGTGCCAGCAGTTTATTACAGGGCAATCAGCCCCAGCATTTT. Its translation: CASSLLQGNQPQHF. The J gene is TRBJ1-5, the V gene TRBV27; weak D call: TRBD1 (5 bases). The CDR3 length is 14 residues. V shed 1 base and J shed 2 bases, with 6 bases lying between them. Germline V gene sequence: CDR1 MNHEY, CDR2 SMNVEV (reference sequence).

The chain employs TRBV19 and TRBJ2-1; 13 positions agree with TRBD2. The V gene's germline CDR1 is LNHDA and CDR2 SQIVND (reference sequence). This CDR3 has 14 amino acids. Trimming removed 4 bases from V and 15 bases from J; junction bases left unmatched: 9. CDR3 region: CASSTRLAGGSVFF. The CDR3 DNA is TGTGCCAGTAGTACCCGACTAGCGGGAGGTTCGGTGTTCTTC.

The V call is TRBV13, the J call TRBJ1-6; D may be TRBD1 (5 bases). Germline lookup yields CDR1 PRHDT and CDR2 FYEKMQ (reference sequence). Trimming stripped 4 bases from V and 7 bases from J, with 11 bases between. This CDR3 spans 14 amino acids. CDR3 sequence: CASSSQAGNSPLHF. DNA for the CDR3: TGTGCCAGCAGCTCACAGGCTGGGAATTCACCCCTCCACTTT. Looking up the rest from reference TRBV13 and TRBJ1-6 gives the full variable domain: AAGVIQSPRHLIKEKRETATLKCYPIPRHDTVYWYQQGPGQDPQFLISFYEKMQSDKGSIPDRFSAQQFSDYHSELNMSSLELGDSALYFCASSSQAGNSPLHFGNGTRLTVT.

The rearrangement joins TRBV7-8 to TRBJ2-5, with 12 nucleotides matching TRBD2. The germline V gene has CDR1 SGHVS and CDR2 FQNEAQ. The J segment lost 6 bases and the V segment lost 3 bases, leaving 5 bases of the junction unmatched. CDR3 length: 15 residues. The CDR3 nucleotides are TGTGCCAGCAGCTTTAGGACTAGCGGGACAAAGACCCAGTACTTC. This sequence encodes CASSFRTSGTKTQYF.

This chain joins TRBV4-1 and TRBJ2-1; 9 bases are a match to TRBD2. V lost 4 bases to trimming and J lost 0 bases; unmatched junction nucleotides: 4. Looked up from germline, CDR1 is MGHRA and CDR2 is YSYEKL. The length of the CDR3 is 16 residues. The CDR3 DNA reads as TGCGCCAGCAGCCTTTATAGCGGGAGCTCCTACAATGAGCAGTTCTTC. As protein: CASSLYSGSSYNEQFF.

CDR3 loop: CASSWDRAGGSEAFF. The CDR3 region has the DNA TGTGCCAGCAGCTGGGACAGGGCAGGGGGGTCTGAAGCTTTCTTT. V usage is TRBV2 and J usage is TRBJ1-1; TRBD1 matches at 9 bases. CDR3 length: 15 amino acids. Germline CDR1 SNHLY, CDR2 FYNNEI. J was trimmed by 6 bases and V by 6 bases; bases with no gene match: 11.

J is TRBJ2-2 and V is TRBV28; possible D gene TRBD1, 6 bases. This CDR3 region has 15 residues. The germline gives CDR1 MDHEN, CDR2 SYDVKM. The V end lost 6 bases, the J end lost 3 bases, and 14 bases lay between the germline ends. The CDR3 protein is CASSSSRGYTGELFF. The CDR3 DNA follows: TGTGCCAGCAGCTCTTCCAGGGGATACACCGGGGAGCTGTTTTTT.

This rearrangement joins TRBV11-2 to TRBJ2-2; D unclear. With 1 base removed from V and 5 bases from J, the gap between germline ends came to 5 bases. This CDR3 is 13 amino acids long. Germline CDR1 and CDR2: SGHAT and FQNNGV. The CDR3, as DNA: TGTGCCAGCAGCTTAGGGGTTACCGGGGAGCTGTTTTTT. It translates to CASSLGVTGELFF.

The chain links TRBV4-1 to TRBJ1-2, with D uncertain. The CDR3 spans 15 residues. The V end was cut by 4 bases, the J end by 2 bases, with 14 bases between. Germline V gives CDR1 MGHRA, CDR2 YSYEKL. This chain's CDR3 is CASSPGINSNYGYTF. The CDR3 DNA sequence: TGCGCCAGCAGCCCCGGGATAAACTCGAACTATGGCTACACCTTC.

The chain has TRBV14 and TRBJ2-5, with 7 bases fitting TRBD1. The CDR3 sequence is 14 residues long. Germline V gene sequence: CDR1 SGHDN, CDR2 FVKESK. After removal of 5 bases from V and 1 base from J, the junction contained 4 bases not matched to a gene. CDR3 protein: CASSLTGSQETQYF. CDR3 coding DNA: TGTGCCAGCAGCTTGACAGGGAGCCAAGAGACCCAGTACTTC.

This chain joins TRBV10-3 and TRBJ2-7, with D perhaps matching TRBD2 (6 bases). V shed 3 bases and J shed 4 bases, with 13 bases lying between them. The CDR3 has 14 residues. CDR1 and CDR2 (germline): ENHRY, SYGVKD. DNA of the CDR3: TGTGCCATCAGTGACTCGGCGGGAAGATACGAGCAGTACTTC. Its translation: CAISDSAGRYEQYF.

The chain carries TRBV7-3 and TRBJ2-1, with D unresolved. From germline, CDR1 is SGHTA and CDR2 FQGTGA. V was pared by 4 bases and J by 5 bases, with 15 bases between. The CDR3 sequence is 15 residues long. The CDR3 reads CASSSRGDKDNEQFF. For the CDR3, the DNA is TGTGCCAGCAGCTCCAGAGGAGACAAGGACAATGAGCAGTTCTTC.

This chain connects TRBV27 to TRBJ1-4; D is ambiguous. CDR1 and CDR2 (germline): MNHEY, SMNVEV (reference sequence). This CDR3 region has 14 residues. The V and J ends lost 4 bases and 7 bases respectively, with 13 bases between them. CDR3 in DNA: TGTGCCAGCAGTTCCAATGGAGGAGGTGAAAAACTGTTTTTT. Its translation: CASSSNGGGEKLFF. Drawing the rest from reference TRBV27 and TRBJ1-4, the complete variable domain is EAQVTQNPRYLITVTGKKLTVTCSQNMNHEYMSWYRQDPGLGLRQIYYSMNVEVTDKGDVPEGYKVSRKEKRNFPLILESPSPNQTSLYFCASSSNGGGEKLFFGSGTQLSVL.

The chain joins TRBV5-1 to TRBJ2-5; 8 nucleotides align to TRBD1. CDR1 and CDR2 (germline): SGHRS, YFSETQ. V lost 4 bases, J lost 1 base, and 6 bases stayed unmatched. The CDR3 runs 15 residues. CDR3 in amino acids: CASSTDRGPQETQYF. The CDR3 bases are TGCGCCAGCAGCACTGACAGGGGCCCCCAAGAGACCCAGTACTTC.

The chain couples TRBV6-6 to TRBJ2-1; D is ambiguous. V was cut by 6 bases and J by 4 bases, with 10 bases left in between. Germline assignment: CDR1 MNHNY and CDR2 SVGAGI (reference sequence). The CDR3 loop spans 13 amino acids. In DNA form, the CDR3 reads TGTGCCAGCAGACGTCTGGAATACAATGAGCAGTTCTTC. As protein: CASRRLEYNEQFF.

In DNA, the CDR3 is TGCGCCAGCAGCCAAGATATACCAGGGGACTACCAAGAGACCCAGTACTTC. The encoded protein is CASSQDIPGDYQETQYF. The chain joins TRBV4-3 to TRBJ2-5; D tentatively reads TRBD1 or TRBD2 (6 bases each). Trimming took off 0 bases at V and 0 bases at J, with 14 bases between the two ends. Germline CDR1 LGHNA, CDR2 YSLEER. This CDR3 has 17 residues.

The gene calls are TRBV5-1 and TRBJ2-1; 9 nucleotides match TRBD1. Germline V gives CDR1 SGHRS, CDR2 YFSETQ. V trimming: 3 bases; J trimming: 8 bases; junction bases outside the gene matches: 6. The CDR3 runs to 14 residues. In DNA, the CDR3 is TGCGCCAGCAGCTCCGGGACAGGGAACTATGAGCAGTTCTTC. It codes for CASSSGTGNYEQFF.

J is TRBJ1-2 and V is TRBV10-3, with D hard to call. The CDR3 contains 13 residues. Germline CDR1 is ENHRY and CDR2 is SYGVKD. Trimming stripped 2 bases from V and 1 base from J, with 5 bases between. CDR3 sequence reads: CAISEVNNYGYTF. In nucleotides, the CDR3 is TGTGCCATCAGTGAGGTGAATAACTATGGCTACACCTTC.

This clone has just one count. The rearrangement links TRBV5-1 to TRBJ2-1, with D uncertain. The CDR3 sequence is 14 residues long. Germline loops: CDR1 SGHRS, CDR2 YFSETQ. V was cut by 5 bases and J by 5 bases, with 14 bases left in between. CDR3 sequence: CASRWSGPNNEQFF. The CDR3 DNA reads as TGCGCCAGCAGATGGTCGGGCCCCAACAATGAGCAGTTCTTC.

This rearrangement joins TRBV4-3 to TRBJ1-1; D not resolved. V gave up 3 bases and J gave up 8 bases, with 10 bases separating them. The CDR3 sequence is 12 residues long. Germline loops: CDR1 LGHNA, CDR2 YSLEER. CDR3 in amino acids: CASSQGRGEAFF. In nucleotides, the CDR3 is TGCGCCAGCAGCCAGGGTCGGGGAGAAGCTTTCTTT.

The gene calls are TRBV6-8 and TRBJ2-3; D remains ambiguous. V gave up 7 bases and J gave up 2 bases, with 13 bases separating them. From germline, CDR1 is MNHGY and CDR2 SAAAGT. This CDR3 region has 14 residues. The CDR3 DNA sequence: TGTGCCAGCATTTCACAGAAATACACAGATACGCAGTATTTT. As protein: CASISQKYTDTQYF.

This chain connects TRBV6-5 to TRBJ2-2; TRBD2 aligns across 10 bases. Germline CDR1 is MNHEY and CDR2 is SVGAGI. The CDR3 spans 15 residues. The ends lost 5 bases at V and 4 bases at J; junction bases unmatched: 4. CDR3 coding DNA: TGTGCCAGCAGTCGCCGGACTAGCGGCACCGGGGAGCTGTTTTTT. Residues: CASSRRTSGTGELFF.

J is TRBJ2-1 and V is TRBV4-3; D is unclear. Germline V lookup: CDR1 LGHNA, CDR2 YSLEER. The CDR3 has 14 residues. The V and J ends lost 1 base and 10 bases respectively, with 14 bases between them. The CDR3 region has the DNA TGCGCCAGCAGCCAAGTATTTGCGTCTGGGGAGCAGTTCTTC. Translation gives CASSQVFASGEQFF.